The 3 T cell receptor beta chains below were found in one sample sequenced in a study of Ad26.COV2.S vaccination and SARS-CoV-2 variants. Indicated treatment: some 20 received Ad26.COV2.S at low or high dose, single or two shots; a few received placebo; per-sample allocation not given. Specimen acquisition occurred on day 63 following the initial vaccine or placebo injection. The assay was immunoSEQ multiplex PCR, and TCRdb's table has in-frame clones only and misses some. The data contain approximately 410,000 clones, roughly 90% of them singletons. The input for sequencing was peripheral blood, taken in a trial of Ad26.COV2.S vaccine versus placebo. These receptors were collected from a person aged 18-65 years who received the Ad26.COV2.S COVID-19 vaccine or a placebo.

The chain links TRBV6-2 or TRBV6-3 to TRBJ1-2; 7 bases align to TRBD1. In germline, CDR1 is MNHEY, CDR2 SVGEGT. The CDR3 runs 13 residues. Germline trimming cut 5 bases from V and 7 bases from J; bases unmatched to any gene: 7. In DNA form, the CDR3 reads TGTGCCAGCAGTGTGACAGGGCGACCTGGCTACACCTTC. Amino acid sequence: CASSVTGRPGYTF.

The V gene is TRBV7-3, the J gene TRBJ1-2, with 7 bases identical to TRBD1. Germline trimming cut 6 bases from V and 4 bases from J; bases unmatched to any gene: 11. CDR1 and CDR2 from the germline V gene are SGHTA and FQGTGA. The length of the CDR3 is 15 residues. CDR3 bases: TGTGCCAGCAGGGCCGGGACAGAAAGACTCTATGGCTACACCTTC. Protein sequence: CASRAGTERLYGYTF.

This sequence joins TRBV4-3 and TRBJ1-6; TRBD1 agrees at 8 bases. The J segment lost 7 bases and the V segment lost 3 bases, leaving 5 bases of the junction unmatched. This CDR3 comprises 15 residues. In germline, CDR1 is LGHNA, CDR2 YSLEER. This CDR3 reads CASSQGQDLNSPLHF. CDR3 sequence (DNA): TGCGCCAGCAGCCAGGGACAGGACCTCAATTCACCCCTCCACTTT.